The rows below give T cell receptor beta chains drawn from one sample of a study of T cell repertoires in cytomegalovirus infection. Their specific antigens are unknown. One entry per CDR3 protein results from TCRdb running MiXCR on the reads. Found here are about 770,000 distinct CDR3 sequences, roughly 29% of them singletons; the top ten hold roughly 13%. The source material was cultured CD8+ T cells from PBMCs, sampled from culture after CMV antigen stimulation. The receptors were gathered from a human donor in good health (CMV status not recorded). Some clones in this sample may be carry-over from other donors' samples. CDR3s include the opening cysteine and the closing phenylalanine or tryptophan. Fields, in order: V gene, J gene, D gene, clone size, CDR3 DNA, CDR3 protein. D genes are given only for firm matches. Size values are once, few and many counts, or a class for expanded clones, and some rows have none.

TRBV15,TRBJ2-1,NA,NA,TGTGCCACCGAGTGGGGGGCCCGGGACAATGAGCAGTTCTTC,CATEWGARDNEQFF
TRBV29-1,TRBJ1-2,TRBD1,NA,TGCAGCGTTGACTGGGACAGGGGAGGGTATGGCTACACCTTC,CSVDWDRGGYGYTF
TRBV6-6,TRBJ1-2,TRBD1,few,TGTGCCAGCAATGACAGGGGGCTGGTCCACTATGGCTACACCTTC,CASNDRGLVHYGYTF
TRBV5-6,TRBJ1-1,NA,NA,TGTGCCAGCAGCTTGGCGTTTGAGAAGAACACTGAAGCTTTCTTT,CASSLAFEKNTEAFF
TRBV27,TRBJ1-2,NA,NA,TGTGCCAGCAGTTCCCCGGACATTGCTAACTATGGCTACACCTTC,CASSSPDIANYGYTF
TRBV9,TRBJ1-1,NA,NA,TGTGCCAGCACCGGGAGGGGCCGTGGGACTGAAGCTTTCTTT,CASTGRGRGTEAFF
TRBV5-5,TRBJ2-1,NA,NA,TGTGCCAGCAGCTCTCGGGGAATAAGCTCCTACAATGAGCAGTTCTTC,CASSSRGISSYNEQFF
TRBV6-5,TRBJ2-1,NA,NA,TGTGCCACCCTATGGAATGAGCAGTTCTTC,CATLWNEQFF
TRBV7-9,TRBJ1-4,TRBD1,NA,TGTGCCAGCAGCACATGGAGGGACAGGGGGCATGAAAAACTGTTTTTT,CASSTWRDRGHEKLFF
TRBV5-1,TRBJ2-1,NA,NA,TGCGCCAGCAGCTCGCCCACGAAACAGACCCACTACAATGAGCAGTTCTTC,CASSSPTKQTHYNEQFF
TRBV12-3/TRBV12-4,TRBJ2-7,NA,many,TGTGCCAGCACCATACTCCCGGAGGTCGAGCAGTACTTC,CASTILPEVEQYF
TRBV5-4,TRBJ2-4,NA,few,TGTGCCAGCAGCTTAGGGGGGCGAAACATTCAGTACTTC,CASSLGGRNIQYF
TRBV7-9,TRBJ2-1,TRBD1,NA,TGTGCCAGCAGCTTAGGACAGGGGATTTGGGATGAGCAGTTCTTC,CASSLGQGIWDEQFF
TRBV6-1,TRBJ1-6,NA,NA,TGTGCCAGCAGTGAAAGGATATCTGATAATTCACCCCTCCACTTT,CASSERISDNSPLHF
TRBV27,TRBJ2-2,TRBD2,few,TGTGCCAGCAGTTCCCCGGGACTAGCCGGGGAGCTGTTTTTT,CASSSPGLAGELFF
TRBV6-2/TRBV6-3,TRBJ1-2,NA,NA,TGTGCCAGCAGTAGGGGGGACTACATCTATGGCTACACCTTC,CASSRGDYIYGYTF